This T cell receptor (beta chain) was sequenced during a study of blood T cell repertoires in COVID-19. As originally analysed: Amplification of reference gene primers provided the estimated nucleated cell counts. Clones were read by immunoSEQ multiplex PCR, and TCRdb kept only the in-frame ones, dropping some. V and J calls plus clone size are reproduced from that table; the DNA served to infer D and trimming. The sample consists of about 250,000 clones, around 86% of them appearing once. Participants were aged 18 to 89 years from 24 US areas. Participant reports of clinical history set cohort assignment. All recovered Cohort 3 donors got two negative PCRs, got clearance, or saw symptom resolution. The ends were cut back, 1 base at V and 0 bases at J, with 7 bases in the middle. The CDR3 extends over 14 amino acids. Looked up from germline, CDR1 is SGHRS and CDR2 is YFSETQ.

The sequence came from a man aged 40-55 years who had recovered from COVID-19. This rearrangement joins TRBV5-1 to TRBJ1-1; unclear D gene. Sequenced material: PBMCs or T cells enriched from blood (not recorded which). The CDR3 DNA reads as TGCGCCAGCAGCTTGCTGCGGTTGAACACTGAAGCTTTCTTT. Translated, it gives CASSLLRLNTEAFF.